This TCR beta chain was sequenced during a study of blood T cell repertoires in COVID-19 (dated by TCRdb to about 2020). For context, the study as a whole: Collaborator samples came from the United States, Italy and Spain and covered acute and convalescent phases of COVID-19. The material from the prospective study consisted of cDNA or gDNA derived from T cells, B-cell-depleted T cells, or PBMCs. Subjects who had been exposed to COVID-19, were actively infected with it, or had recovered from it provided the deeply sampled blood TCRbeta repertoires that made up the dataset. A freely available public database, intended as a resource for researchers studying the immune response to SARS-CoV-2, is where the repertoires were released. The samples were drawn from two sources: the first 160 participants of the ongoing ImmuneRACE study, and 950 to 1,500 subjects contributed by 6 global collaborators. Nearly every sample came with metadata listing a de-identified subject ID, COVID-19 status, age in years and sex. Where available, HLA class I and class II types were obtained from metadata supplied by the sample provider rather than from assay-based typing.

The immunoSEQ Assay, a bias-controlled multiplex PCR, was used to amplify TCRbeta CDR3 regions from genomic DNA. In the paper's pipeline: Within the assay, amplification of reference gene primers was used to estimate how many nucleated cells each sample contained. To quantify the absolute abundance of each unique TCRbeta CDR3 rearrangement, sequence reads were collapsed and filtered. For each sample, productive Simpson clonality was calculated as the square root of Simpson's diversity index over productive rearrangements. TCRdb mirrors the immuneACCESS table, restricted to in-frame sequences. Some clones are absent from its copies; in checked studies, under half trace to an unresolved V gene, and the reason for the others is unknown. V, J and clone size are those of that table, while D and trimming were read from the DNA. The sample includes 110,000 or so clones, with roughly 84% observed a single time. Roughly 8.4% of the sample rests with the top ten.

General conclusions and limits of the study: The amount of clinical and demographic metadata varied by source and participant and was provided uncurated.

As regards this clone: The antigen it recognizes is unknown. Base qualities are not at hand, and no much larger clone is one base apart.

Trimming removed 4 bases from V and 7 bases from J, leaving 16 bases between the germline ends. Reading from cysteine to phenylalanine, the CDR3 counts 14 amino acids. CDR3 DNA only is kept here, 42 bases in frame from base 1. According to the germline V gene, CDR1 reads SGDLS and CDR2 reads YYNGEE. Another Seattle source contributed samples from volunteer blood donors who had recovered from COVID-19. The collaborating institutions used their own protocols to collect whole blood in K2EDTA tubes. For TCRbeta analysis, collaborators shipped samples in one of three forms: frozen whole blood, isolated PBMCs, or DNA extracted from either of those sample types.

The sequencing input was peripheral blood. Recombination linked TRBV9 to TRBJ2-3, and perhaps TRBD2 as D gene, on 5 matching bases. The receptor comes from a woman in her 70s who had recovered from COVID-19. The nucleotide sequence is TGTGCCAGCAGCCCCCGCCCCCAGCGGTATACGCAGTATTTT. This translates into CASSPRPQRYTQYF.